This T cell receptor (beta chain) was sequenced during a study of memory CD4+ T cells and cytomegalovirus serostatus. Single viable CD3+CD4+CD8-CD45RO+ cells were sorted as the memory CD4+ T cells. Assay used: immunoSEQ multiplex PCR; TCRdb lists only in-frame clones, some missing. This table has 30,000 to 40,000 clones, 70% to 85% appearing once. Per germline, CDR1 WNHNN and CDR2 SYGVQD (reference sequence). V trimming: 8 bases; J trimming: 7 bases; junction bases outside the gene matches: 10. This CDR3 spans 13 amino acids. The chain uses TRBV10-1 and TRBJ2-7; 8 bases match TRBD1. Sequenced sample: memory CD4+ T cells from blood. This sequence originates from an adult in good health and CMV-seropositive. CDR3 sequence: CASPRQGAREQYF. The CDR3 DNA sequence: TGCGCCAGCCCCCGGCAGGGGGCGAGAGAGCAGTACTTC.